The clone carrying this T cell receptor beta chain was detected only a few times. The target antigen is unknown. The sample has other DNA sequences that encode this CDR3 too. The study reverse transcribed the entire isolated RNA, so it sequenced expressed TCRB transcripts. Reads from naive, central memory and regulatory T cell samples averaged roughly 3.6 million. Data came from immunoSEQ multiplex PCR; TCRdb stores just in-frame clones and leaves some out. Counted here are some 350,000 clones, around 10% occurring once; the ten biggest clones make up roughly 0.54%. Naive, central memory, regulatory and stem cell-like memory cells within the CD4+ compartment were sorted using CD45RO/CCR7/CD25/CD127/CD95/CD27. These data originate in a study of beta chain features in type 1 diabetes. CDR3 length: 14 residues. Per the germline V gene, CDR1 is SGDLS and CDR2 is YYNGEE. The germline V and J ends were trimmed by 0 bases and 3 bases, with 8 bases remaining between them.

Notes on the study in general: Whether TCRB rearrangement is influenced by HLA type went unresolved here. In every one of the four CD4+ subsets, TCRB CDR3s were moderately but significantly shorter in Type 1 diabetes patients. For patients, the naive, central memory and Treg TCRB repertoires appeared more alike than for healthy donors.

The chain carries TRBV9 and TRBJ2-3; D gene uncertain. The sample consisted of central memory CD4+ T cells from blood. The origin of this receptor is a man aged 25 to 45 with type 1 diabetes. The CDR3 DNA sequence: TGTGCCAGCAGCGTAGCCAGTAGAACAGATACGCAGTATTTT. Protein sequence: CASSVASRTDTQYF.